One sample yielded the 4 T cell receptor beta chains listed below, sequenced in a study of blood T cells in healthy people across ages. A J-beta primer mix and a sample-barcoded 5' primer were used in a second PCR of about 7 to 12 cycles. TCRdb reanalysed the 5' RACE reads using MiXCR and keeps one entry per CDR3 protein. The sample has 750,000 to 950,000 distinct CDR3 sequences, around half seen once. The sequencing sample was made of blood. These receptors all stem from a man at least 80 years old in good health.

The chain couples TRBV6-6 to TRBJ1-2, with D perhaps TRBD1 (6 bases). Trimming took 5 bases from V and 2 from J, leaving 21 bases between them. The germline CDR1 and CDR2 sequences are MNHNY and SVGAGI (reference sequence). The CDR3 has 17 residues. The CDR3 loop is CASSGYAGHPRNYGYTF. DNA of the CDR3: TGTGCCAGCAGTGGCTACGCGGGACACCCCAGGAACTATGGCTACACCTTC.

This chain connects TRBV3-1 to TRBJ2-4; D is perhaps TRBD1 or TRBD2 (5 bases each). The V end was cut by 6 bases, the J end by 1 base, with 10 bases between. Germline CDR1 is LGHDT and CDR2 is YNNKEL (reference sequence). The CDR3 has 14 residues. This chain's CDR3 is CASSEGLAKNIQYF. CDR3 coding DNA: TGTGCCAGCAGTGAGGGGCTCGCCAAAAACATTCAGTACTTC.

Concerning this clonotype itself: This may stem from a read error, because a much larger clone lies one nucleotide away. The chain couples TRBV4-1 to TRBJ2-5; either TRBD1 or TRBD2 may supply D (5 bases each). The CDR3 is made up of 13 amino acids. Germline-derived CDR1 and CDR2 are MGHRA and YSYEKL. The CDR3 spells CVSSRMRGETQYF. The CDR3 bases are TGCGTCAGCAGCCGTATGAGGGGAGAGACCCAGTACTTC.

The genes are TRBV6-5 and TRBJ2-1, with D perhaps matching TRBD2 (6 bases). The ends were cut back, 6 bases at V and 10 bases at J, with 22 bases in the middle. The germline V gene has CDR1 MNHEY and CDR2 SVGAGI. This CDR3 has 15 residues. The CDR3: CASRKNGLSGEEQFF. In DNA, the CDR3 is TGTGCCAGCAGAAAGAACGGACTATCGGGGGAAGAGCAGTTCTTC.